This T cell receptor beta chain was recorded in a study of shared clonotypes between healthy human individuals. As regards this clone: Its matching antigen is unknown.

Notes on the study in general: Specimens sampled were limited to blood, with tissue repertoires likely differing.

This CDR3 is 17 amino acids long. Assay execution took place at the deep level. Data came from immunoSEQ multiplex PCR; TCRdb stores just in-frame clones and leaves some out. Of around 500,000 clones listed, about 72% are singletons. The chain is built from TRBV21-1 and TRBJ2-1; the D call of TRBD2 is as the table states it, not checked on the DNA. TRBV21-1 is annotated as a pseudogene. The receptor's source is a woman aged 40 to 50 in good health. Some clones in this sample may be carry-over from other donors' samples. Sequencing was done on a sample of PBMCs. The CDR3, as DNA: TGTGCCAGCAGCAAAGTAGTCGGGAGGGCCGACTACAATGAGCAGTTCTTC. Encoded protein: CASSKVVGRADYNEQFF.